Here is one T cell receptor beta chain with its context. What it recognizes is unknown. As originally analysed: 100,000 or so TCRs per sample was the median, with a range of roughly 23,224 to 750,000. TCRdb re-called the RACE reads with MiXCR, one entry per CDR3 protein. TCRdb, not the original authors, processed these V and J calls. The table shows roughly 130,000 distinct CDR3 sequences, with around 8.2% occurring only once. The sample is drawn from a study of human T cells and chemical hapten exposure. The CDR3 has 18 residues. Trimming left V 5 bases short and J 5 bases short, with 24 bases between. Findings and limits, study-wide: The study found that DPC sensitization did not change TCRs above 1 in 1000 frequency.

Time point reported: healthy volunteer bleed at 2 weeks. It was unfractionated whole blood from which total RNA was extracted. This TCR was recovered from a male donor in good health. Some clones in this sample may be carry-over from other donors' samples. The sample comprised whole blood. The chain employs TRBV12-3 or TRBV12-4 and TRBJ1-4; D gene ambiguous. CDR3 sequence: CASSTPPGLVGGNEKLFF. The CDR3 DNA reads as TGTGCCAGCAGTACCCCGCCAGGCTTGGTCGGTGGAAATGAAAAACTGTTTTTT.